This TCR beta chain is drawn from a study of neurological immune-mediated disorders. Trimming at V came to 6 bases and at J to 8 bases, leaving 7 bases not matched to a gene. The CDR3 covers 14 residues. Germline CDR1 MNHEY, CDR2 SVGAGI. Regarding the study as a whole: Because no CDR3 amino acid sequences were shared across subjects by expanded clones, private repertoires were suggested in all groups.

This clonotype occurred many times. The antigen is undetermined. TCRdb re-analysed the 5' RACE reads in MiXCR, keeping a single row per CDR3 protein. The sample includes more than 100,000 distinct CDR3 sequences, under 14% of them seen just once. The sample's time point: longitudinal time-point 3. 2 million PBMCs stored at -80 C were the source of the unsorted libraries. The source is a female donor with HTLV-1-associated myelopathy (HAM/TSP). This chain connects TRBV6-5 to TRBJ1-4, with 9 bases that match TRBD1. The sample consisted of PBMCs. The DNA for the CDR3 is TGTGCCAGCAGCTTACAGGGGGCAGGGGAAAAACTGTTTTTT. Protein: CASSLQGAGEKLFF.